This T cell receptor beta chain was identified in a study of cytomegalovirus exposure and HLA in healthy donors. V gave up 0 bases and J gave up 3 bases, with 13 bases separating them. CDR3 length: 16 residues. Germline V gives CDR1 SGDLS, CDR2 YYNGEE. Among the donors, all were healthy bone marrow donors. The PCR contained 60 Vbeta and 13 Jbeta primers. Produced via immunoSEQ multiplex PCR; TCRdb's table is partial and in-frame only. Of about 42,000 clones listed, 50% were seen once; the top ten hold over 10%. Sequences were obtained from PBMCs. The sequence was collected from a human donor in good health. V usage is TRBV9 and J usage is TRBJ2-1; unclear D gene. The CDR3 nucleotides are TGTGCCAGCAGCGTAGGCCCCTCCCGCGGCTACAATGAGCAGTTCTTC. This gives the protein CASSVGPSRGYNEQFF.